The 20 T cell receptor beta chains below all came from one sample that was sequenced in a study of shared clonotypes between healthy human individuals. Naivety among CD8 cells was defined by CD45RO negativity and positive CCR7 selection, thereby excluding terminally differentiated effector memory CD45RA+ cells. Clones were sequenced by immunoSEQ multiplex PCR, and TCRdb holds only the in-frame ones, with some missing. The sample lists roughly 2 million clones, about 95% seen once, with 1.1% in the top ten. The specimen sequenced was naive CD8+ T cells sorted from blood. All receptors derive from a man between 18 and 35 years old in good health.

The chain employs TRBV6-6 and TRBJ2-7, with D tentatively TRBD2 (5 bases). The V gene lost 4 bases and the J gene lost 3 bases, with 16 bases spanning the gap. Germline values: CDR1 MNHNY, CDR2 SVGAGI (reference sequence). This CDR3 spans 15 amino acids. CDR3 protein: CASSSGTRSNYEQYF. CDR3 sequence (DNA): TGTGCCAGCAGTTCGGGAACACGTTCTAACTACGAGCAGTACTTC.

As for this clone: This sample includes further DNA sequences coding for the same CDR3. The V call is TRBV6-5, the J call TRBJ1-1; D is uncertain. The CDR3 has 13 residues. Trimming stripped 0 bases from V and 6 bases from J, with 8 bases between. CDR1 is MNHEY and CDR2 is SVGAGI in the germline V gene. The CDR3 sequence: CASSYSEGAEAFF. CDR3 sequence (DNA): TGTGCCAGCAGTTACTCGGAGGGCGCTGAAGCTTTCTTT.

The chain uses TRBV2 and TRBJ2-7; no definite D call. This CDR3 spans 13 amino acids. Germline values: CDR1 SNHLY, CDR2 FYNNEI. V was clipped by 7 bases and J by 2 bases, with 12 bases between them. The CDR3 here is CASKGIFPYEQYF. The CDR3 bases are TGTGCCAGCAAAGGGATTTTCCCCTACGAGCAGTACTTC. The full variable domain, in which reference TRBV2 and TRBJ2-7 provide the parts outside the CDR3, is EPEVTQTPSHQVTQMGQEVILRCVPISNHLYFYWYRQILGQKVEFLVSFYNNEISEKSEIFDDQFSVERPDGSNFTLKIRSTKLEDSAMYFCASKGIFPYEQYFGPGTRLTVT.

The CDR3, as DNA: TGTGCCAGCAGGCATCTCGCTGCAGGGGGATATAGCAATCAGCCCCAGCATTTT. This encodes CASRHLAAGGYSNQPQHF. The rearrangement links TRBV28 to TRBJ1-5, with 7 bases aligning to TRBD1. V shed 6 bases and J 0 bases; nucleotides not matched to a gene: 14. CDR1 is MDHEN and CDR2 is SYDVKM in the germline V gene. This CDR3 comprises 18 residues.

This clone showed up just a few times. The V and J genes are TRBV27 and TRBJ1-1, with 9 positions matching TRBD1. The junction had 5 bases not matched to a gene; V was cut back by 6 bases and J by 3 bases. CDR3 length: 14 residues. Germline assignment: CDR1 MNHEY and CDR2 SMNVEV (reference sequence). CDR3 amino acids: CASRRQGVDTEAFF. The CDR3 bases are TGTGCCAGCAGGAGACAGGGGGTTGACACTGAAGCTTTCTTT.

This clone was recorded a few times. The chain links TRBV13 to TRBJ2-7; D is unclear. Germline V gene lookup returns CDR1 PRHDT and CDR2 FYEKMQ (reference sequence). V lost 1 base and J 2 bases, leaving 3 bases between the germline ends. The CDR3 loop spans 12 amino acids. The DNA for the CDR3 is TGTGCCAGCAGCTTAGTTCCCTACGAGCAGTACTTC. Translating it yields CASSLVPYEQYF. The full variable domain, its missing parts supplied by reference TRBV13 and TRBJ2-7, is AAGVIQSPRHLIKEKRETATLKCYPIPRHDTVYWYQQGPGQDPQFLISFYEKMQSDKGSIPDRFSAQQFSDYHSELNMSSLELGDSALYFCASSLVPYEQYFGPGTRLTVT.

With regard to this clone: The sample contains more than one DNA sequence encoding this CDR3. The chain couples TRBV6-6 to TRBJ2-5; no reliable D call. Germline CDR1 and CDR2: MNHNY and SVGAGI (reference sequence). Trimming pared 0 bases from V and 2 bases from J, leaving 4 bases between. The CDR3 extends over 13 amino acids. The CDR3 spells CASSYSGQETQYF. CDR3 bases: TGTGCCAGCAGTTACTCGGGTCAAGAGACCCAGTACTTC.

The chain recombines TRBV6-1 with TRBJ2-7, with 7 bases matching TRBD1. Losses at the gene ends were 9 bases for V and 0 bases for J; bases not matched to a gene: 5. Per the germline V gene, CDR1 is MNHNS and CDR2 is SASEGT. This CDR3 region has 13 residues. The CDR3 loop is CASKHRGSYEQYF. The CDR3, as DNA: TGTGCCAGTAAACACAGGGGCTCCTACGAGCAGTACTTC.

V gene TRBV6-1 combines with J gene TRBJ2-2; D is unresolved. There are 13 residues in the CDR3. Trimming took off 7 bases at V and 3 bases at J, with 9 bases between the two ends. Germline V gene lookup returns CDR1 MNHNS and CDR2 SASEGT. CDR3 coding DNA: TGTGCCAGCACCCCGGGCCACACCGGGGAGCTGTTTTTT. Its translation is CASTPGHTGELFF.

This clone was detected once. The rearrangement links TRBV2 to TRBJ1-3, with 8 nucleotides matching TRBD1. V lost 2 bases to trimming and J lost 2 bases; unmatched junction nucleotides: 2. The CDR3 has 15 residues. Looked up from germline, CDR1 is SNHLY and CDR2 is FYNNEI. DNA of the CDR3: TGTGCCAGCAGTGAATTCAGGGGGCCTGGAAACACCATATATTTT. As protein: CASSEFRGPGNTIYF.

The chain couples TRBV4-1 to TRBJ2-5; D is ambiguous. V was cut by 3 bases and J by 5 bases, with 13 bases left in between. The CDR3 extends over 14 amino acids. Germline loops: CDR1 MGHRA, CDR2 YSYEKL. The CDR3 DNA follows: TGCGCCAGCAGCCACGAACCCGGATTGGAGACCCAGTACTTC. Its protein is CASSHEPGLETQYF.

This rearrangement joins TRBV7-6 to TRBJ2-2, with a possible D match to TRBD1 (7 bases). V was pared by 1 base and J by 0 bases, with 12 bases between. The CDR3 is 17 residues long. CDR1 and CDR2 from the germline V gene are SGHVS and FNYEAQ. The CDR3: CASSLVGGTANTGELFF. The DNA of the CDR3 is TGTGCCAGCAGCTTAGTAGGCGGGACAGCGAACACCGGGGAGCTGTTTTTT.

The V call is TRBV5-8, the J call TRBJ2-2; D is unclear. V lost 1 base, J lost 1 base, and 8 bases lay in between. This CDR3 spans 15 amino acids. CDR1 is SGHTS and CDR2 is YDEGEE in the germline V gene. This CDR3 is CASSLTVVNTGELFF. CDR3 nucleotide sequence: TGTGCCAGCAGCTTGACAGTCGTGAACACCGGGGAGCTGTTTTTT.

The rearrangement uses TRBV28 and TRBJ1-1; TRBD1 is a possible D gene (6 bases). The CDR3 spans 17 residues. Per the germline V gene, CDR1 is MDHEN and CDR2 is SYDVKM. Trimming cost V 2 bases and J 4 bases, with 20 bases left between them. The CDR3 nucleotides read TGTGCCAGCAGTTTAATCGGATCCATGGGGGCAATCACTGAAGCTTTCTTT. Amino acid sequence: CASSLIGSMGAITEAFF.

The chain's CDR3 is CASLLGVGVTEAFF. The CDR3 DNA sequence: TGTGCCTCCCTTCTAGGGGTCGGAGTCACTGAAGCTTTCTTT. This chain connects TRBV2 to TRBJ1-1; TRBD1 is a possible D gene (5 bases). The V gene's germline CDR1 is SNHLY and CDR2 FYNNEI. There are 14 residues in the CDR3. Trimming left V 11 bases short and J 4 bases short, with 20 bases between.

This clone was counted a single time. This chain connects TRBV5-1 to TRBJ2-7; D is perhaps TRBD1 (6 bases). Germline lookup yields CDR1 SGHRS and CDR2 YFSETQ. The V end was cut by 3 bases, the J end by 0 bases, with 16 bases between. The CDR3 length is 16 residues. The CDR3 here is CASSSMNRDISYEQYF. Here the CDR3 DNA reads TGCGCCAGCAGCTCGATGAACCGGGACATCTCCTACGAGCAGTACTTC.

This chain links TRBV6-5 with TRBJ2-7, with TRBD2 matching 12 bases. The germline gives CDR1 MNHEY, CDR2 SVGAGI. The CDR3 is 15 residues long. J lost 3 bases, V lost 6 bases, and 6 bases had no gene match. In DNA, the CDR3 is TGTGCCAGCAGCCAAGGGACTAGCGGGTACTACGAGCAGTACTTC. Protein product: CASSQGTSGYYEQYF.

The CDR3 spells CASSPGLAGAETQYF. CDR3 DNA sequence: TGTGCCAGCAGTCCCGGACTAGCGGGGGCAGAGACCCAGTACTTC. The rearrangement joins TRBV6-5 to TRBJ2-5; 13 bases line up with TRBD2. The junction had 4 bases not matched to a gene; V was cut back by 5 bases and J by 4 bases. The CDR3 spans 15 residues. Germline CDR1 MNHEY, CDR2 SVGAGI.

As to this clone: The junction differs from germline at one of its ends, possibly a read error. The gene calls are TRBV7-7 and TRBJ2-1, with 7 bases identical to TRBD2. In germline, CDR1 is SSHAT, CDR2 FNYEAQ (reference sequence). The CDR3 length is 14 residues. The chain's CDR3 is CASSLDPSGNEQFF. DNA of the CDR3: TGTGCTAGCAGCTTAGATCCTAGCGGCAATGAGCAGTTCTTC.

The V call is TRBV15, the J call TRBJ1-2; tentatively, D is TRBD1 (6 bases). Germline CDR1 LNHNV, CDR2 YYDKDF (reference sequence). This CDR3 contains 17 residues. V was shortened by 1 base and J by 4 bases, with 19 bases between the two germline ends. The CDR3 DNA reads TGTGCCACCAGCAGAGTTCCCGTTTCGGGGGGGGCCTATGGCTACACCTTC. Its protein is CATSRVPVSGGAYGYTF.